The 32 T cell receptor beta chains given below trace back to one sample, sequenced in a study of blood T cell repertoires in COVID-19 (dated by TCRdb to about 2020). Library construction relied on the immunoSEQ multiplex PCR assay. Drawn from immuneACCESS, this table holds only the in-frame rearrangements with V and J called that TCRdb kept. Clones are partly lost; checked studies trace under half to an unresolved V gene and leave the rest unexplained. Here the sample has roughly 240,000 clones; roughly 82% occur a single time. The ten largest clones add up to approximately 2.1% of the sample. The sequencing input was PBMCs or T cells enriched from blood (not recorded which). The receptors were sampled from a woman aged 45-65 years who had recovered from COVID-19.

The chain links TRBV4-1 to TRBJ2-1; TRBD2 agrees at 13 bases. In germline, CDR1 is MGHRA, CDR2 YSYEKL. V shed 4 bases and J 4 bases; nucleotides not matched to a gene: 7. This CDR3 has 17 amino acids. The CDR3 spells CASSPGLAGTIYNEQFF. For the CDR3, the DNA is TGCGCCAGCAGCCCGGGACTAGCGGGGACGATATACAATGAGCAGTTCTTC.

V is TRBV19 and J is TRBJ1-1, with D possibly being TRBD1 (5 bases). This CDR3 is built from 14 residues. The V gene's germline CDR1 is LNHDA and CDR2 SQIVND (reference sequence). V was clipped by 7 bases and J by 4 bases, with 16 bases between them. The chain's CDR3 is CASNAGQRITEAFF. The CDR3 DNA reads as TGTGCCAGTAACGCAGGGCAGAGAATCACTGAAGCTTTCTTT.

J is TRBJ2-3 and V is TRBV7-6; D perhaps matches TRBD1 (5 bases). The germline V and J ends were trimmed by 5 bases and 0 bases, with 9 bases remaining between them. Germline assignment: CDR1 SGHVS and CDR2 FNYEAQ. This CDR3 is built from 14 residues. The DNA of the CDR3 is TGTGCCAGCAGCCGCGGACATAGCACAGATACGCAGTATTTT. Protein: CASSRGHSTDTQYF.

V usage is TRBV20-1 and J usage is TRBJ1-3, with D perhaps matching TRBD1 (5 bases). The germline V gene encodes CDR1 DFQATT and CDR2 SNEGSKA (reference sequence). CDR3 length: 15 amino acids. The V end lost 3 bases, the J end lost 0 bases, and 12 bases lay between the germline ends. CDR3 nucleotides: TGCAGTGCTAGTGGGGGGGGTAACTCTGGAAACACCATATATTTT. Its protein is CSASGGGNSGNTIYF.

This clone was seen once. This chain uses TRBV21-1 with TRBJ1-3. TRBV21-1 is labeled a pseudogene. The CDR3 totals 17 residues. The CDR3 DNA is TGTGCCAGCAGCAAAGGGTTTGAGAACCACTCTGGAAACACCATATATTTT. Encoded protein: CASSKGFENHSGNTIYF.

The V gene is TRBV19, the J gene TRBJ2-5; TRBD2 agrees at 11 bases. The CDR3 is 16 amino acids. Unmatched junction bases numbered 8, after V lost 4 bases and J lost 4 bases. Germline CDR1 reads LNHDA; CDR2 reads SQIVND (reference sequence). The CDR3 nucleotides read TGTGCCAGTAGTAACCCCGGGCTAGCGGGAGGAGAGACCCAGTACTTC. It specifies CASSNPGLAGGETQYF.

This chain connects TRBV15 to TRBJ1-1; D is possibly TRBD1 (5 bases). The length of the CDR3 is 13 residues. Trimming pared 4 bases from V and 0 bases from J, leaving 6 bases between. Germline CDR1 reads LNHNV; CDR2 reads YYDKDF (reference sequence). CDR3 sequence reads: CATSNRLNTEAFF. The CDR3 DNA reads as TGTGCCACCAGCAACAGGCTGAACACTGAAGCTTTCTTT.

CDR3 protein: CASEELAGVLNEQFF. In DNA form, the CDR3 reads TGTGCCAGCGAGGAGCTAGCGGGAGTTCTCAATGAGCAGTTCTTC. The chain combines TRBV7-9 with TRBJ2-1, with 10 bases fitting TRBD2. J lost 6 bases, V lost 8 bases, and 10 bases had no gene match. Germline V gene lookup returns CDR1 SEHNR and CDR2 FQNEAQ (reference sequence). This CDR3 spans 15 amino acids.

The J gene is TRBJ1-2, the V gene TRBV20-1, with no clear D. V lost 4 bases, J lost 6 bases, and 9 bases lay in between. Germline loops: CDR1 DFQATT, CDR2 SNEGSKA (reference sequence). The CDR3 runs to 11 residues. This CDR3 reads CSAIGRDGYTF. The CDR3 DNA reads as TGCAGTGCTATCGGCCGGGATGGCTACACCTTC.

The CDR3 spells CASSLGGSTDTQYF. CDR3 sequence (DNA): TGTGCCAGCAGTTTGGGCGGGTCCACAGATACGCAGTATTTT. V usage is TRBV27 and J usage is TRBJ2-3; D may be TRBD2 (5 bases). Germline lookup yields CDR1 MNHEY and CDR2 SMNVEV (reference sequence). The CDR3 consists of 14 residues. V dropped 3 bases and J dropped 2 bases, with 9 bases sitting between them.

This chain joins TRBV19 and TRBJ2-1; 9 bases map to TRBD2. J gave up 7 bases and V 7 bases, and 11 bases lay outside the gene matches. From germline, CDR1 is LNHDA and CDR2 SQIVND (reference sequence). This CDR3 has 15 amino acids. CDR3 sequence: CASTRGRGGLNEQFF. DNA of the CDR3: TGTGCCAGTACCCGCGGGCGGGGGGGCCTTAATGAGCAGTTCTTC.

This chain connects TRBV2 to TRBJ2-2; 8 nucleotides line up with TRBD1. The V segment lost 5 bases and the J segment 6 bases; nucleotides outside the gene matches: 11. CDR1 and CDR2 from the germline V gene are SNHLY and FYNNEI. The CDR3 extends over 16 amino acids. The CDR3, as DNA: TGTGCCAGCAGTAGCCAGGGGGCCGGTCAGGCCGGGGAGCTGTTTTTT. As protein: CASSSQGAGQAGELFF.

This clone appeared once. The chain couples TRBV9 to TRBJ1-1, with D maybe TRBD1 (6 bases). Deletions cut 3 bases from V and 0 bases from J, with 18 bases between. The CDR3 is 17 residues long. CDR1 SGDLS and CDR2 YYNGEE come from the germline V gene. CDR3 in DNA: TGTGCCAGCAGCGAACACAAAACCAGGGGCATGAACACTGAAGCTTTCTTT. It is translated as CASSEHKTRGMNTEAFF.

This chain uses TRBV5-1 with TRBJ2-7, with D tentatively TRBD1 (6 bases). CDR1 and CDR2 from the germline V gene are SGHRS and YFSETQ. The CDR3 length is 15 residues. V lost 4 bases and J lost 1, with 15 bases in between. The CDR3, as DNA: TGCGCCAGCAGCCTAAGCCGGGACATATCCTACGAGCAGTACTTC. This encodes CASSLSRDISYEQYF.

As to this clone: An end of the junction differs from the germline gene, which may be a read error. This rearrangement joins TRBV7-7 to TRBJ2-3, with 7 positions matching TRBD1. The CDR3 is 15 residues long. The V gene's germline CDR1 is SSHAT and CDR2 FNYEAQ (reference sequence). The chain's CDR3 is CASSLEGAITDTQYF. CDR3 nucleotide sequence: TGTGCTAGCAGCTTAGAGGGGGCTATCACAGATACGCAGTATTTT.

The V gene is TRBV7-3, the J gene TRBJ2-1; 8 bases line up with TRBD2. The ends lost 4 bases at V and 3 bases at J; junction bases unmatched: 8. This CDR3 has 16 amino acids. Looked up from germline, CDR1 is SGHTA and CDR2 is FQGTGA. CDR3 residues: CASSSQAGAGYNEQFF. In nucleotides, the CDR3 is TGTGCCAGCAGCTCTCAAGCGGGAGCAGGCTACAATGAGCAGTTCTTC.

This clone has more than one count but fewer than ten. The CDR3 protein is CASSSRGGDEKLFF. The CDR3, as DNA: TGTGCCAGCAGTTCCCGGGGGGGCGATGAAAAACTGTTTTTT. This chain joins TRBV2 and TRBJ1-4, with D perhaps matching TRBD1 (6 bases). The V end lost 5 bases, the J end lost 6 bases, and 13 bases lay between the germline ends. The CDR3 runs 14 residues. The germline V gene encodes CDR1 SNHLY and CDR2 FYNNEI.

This chain joins TRBV6-5 and TRBJ1-5; the match to TRBD1 covers 7 bases. CDR3 length: 13 amino acids. CDR1 is MNHEY and CDR2 is SVGAGI in the germline V gene. V lost 10 bases, J lost 5 bases, and 8 bases stayed unmatched. The CDR3 region is CAIQGTAYQPQHF. The DNA of the CDR3 is TGTGCCATACAGGGGACAGCATATCAGCCCCAGCATTTT.

V usage is TRBV18 and J usage is TRBJ2-1, with 12 bases lining up with TRBD2. This CDR3 has 18 residues. The ends lost 3 bases at V and 8 bases at J; junction bases unmatched: 14. Germline V gene sequence: CDR1 KGHSH, CDR2 LQKENI. The CDR3 sequence is CASSPQRPTSGGIDEQFF. The CDR3, as DNA: TGTGCCAGCTCACCTCAGAGACCTACTAGCGGGGGGATCGATGAGCAGTTCTTC.

The chain joins TRBV12-3 or TRBV12-4 to TRBJ1-2; no firm D call. V was cut by 3 bases and J by 0 bases, with 2 bases left in between. CDR3 size: 12 residues. CDR3 coding DNA: TGTGCCAGCAGTTTCTCTAACTATGGCTACACCTTC. Its translation: CASSFSNYGYTF.

The chain recombines TRBV7-9 with TRBJ2-2; a possible D gene is TRBD2 (5 bases). The CDR3 totals 16 residues. The V gene lost 2 bases and the J gene lost 1 base, with 11 bases spanning the gap. CDR1 is SEHNR, CDR2 FQNEAQ, per germline (reference sequence). The DNA for the CDR3 is TGTGCCAGCAGCTTAAACCGGGAAAAGAACACCGGGGAGCTGTTTTTT. Its translation is CASSLNREKNTGELFF.

This clone was seen just once. The DNA of the CDR3 is TGTGCCTGGAGTGTACAGGCCCTCCGCAGGGGCGAGCAGTACTTC. Its translation: CAWSVQALRRGEQYF. The gene calls are TRBV30 and TRBJ2-7, with D maybe TRBD1 (6 bases). With 0 bases removed from V and 6 bases from J, the gap between germline ends came to 18 bases. The CDR3 is 15 amino acids. Germline V gene lookup returns CDR1 GTSNPN and CDR2 SVGIG (reference sequence).

The chain couples TRBV9 to TRBJ1-5; D is possibly TRBD1 (5 bases). With 3 bases removed from V and 9 bases from J, the gap between germline ends came to 13 bases. The CDR3 totals 13 residues. From germline, CDR1 is SGDLS and CDR2 YYNGEE. CDR3 nucleotides: TGTGCCAGCAGCGGGCTTGCAGGGCCGCCCCAGCATTTT. It translates to CASSGLAGPPQHF. The variable domain in full, completed from reference TRBV9 and TRBJ1-5, reads DSGVTQTPKHLITATGQRVTLRCSPRSGDLSVYWYQQSLDQGLQFLIQYYNGEERAKGNILERFSAQQFPDLHSELNLSSLELGDSALYFCASSGLAGPPQHFGDGTRLSIL.

The chain carries TRBV4-2 and TRBJ1-2; D gene unclear. The CDR3 has 14 amino acids. Germline CDR1 is LGHNA and CDR2 is YNFKEQ. The V and J ends lost 0 bases and 7 bases respectively, with 12 bases between them. The CDR3 spells CASSQDQRGSGYTF. The CDR3 nucleotides read TGTGCCAGCAGCCAAGATCAAAGAGGATCTGGCTACACCTTC.

The rearrangement uses TRBV10-3 and TRBJ1-2; 8 positions agree with TRBD1. V was clipped by 3 bases and J by 5 bases; unmatched bases: 8. Per the germline V gene, CDR1 is ENHRY and CDR2 is SYGVKD. This CDR3 spans 15 amino acids. The CDR3 DNA is TGTGCCATCAGTGACCAGACAGGGGCCGGTTATGGCTACACCTTC. Protein: CAISDQTGAGYGYTF.

This clone was counted a single time. This chain links TRBV7-2 with TRBJ2-2; a weak D match, TRBD2 (7 bases). V lost 3 bases and J lost 5, with 13 bases in between. This CDR3 region has 15 residues. Germline V gene lookup returns CDR1 SGHTA and CDR2 FQGNSA. CDR3 nucleotide sequence: TGTGCCAGCAGCTTTTCGGGGGGCTGGACCGGGGAGCTGTTTTTT. This sequence encodes CASSFSGGWTGELFF.

In its sample, this clone was seen once. The chain carries TRBV7-9 and TRBJ1-5; weak D call: TRBD1 (5 bases). V dropped 5 bases and J dropped 5 bases, with 13 bases sitting between them. Per the germline V gene, CDR1 is SEHNR and CDR2 is FQNEAQ (reference sequence). The CDR3 consists of 14 residues. This CDR3 reads CASSRIGGDQPQHF. The CDR3 DNA reads TGTGCCAGCAGCCGAATAGGAGGGGATCAGCCCCAGCATTTT. The variable domain in full, completed from reference TRBV7-9 and TRBJ1-5, reads DTGVSQNPRHKITKRGQNVTFRCDPISEHNRLYWYRQTLGQGPEFLTYFQNEAQLEKSRLLSDRFSAERPKGSFSTLEIQRTEQGDSAMYLCASSRIGGDQPQHFGDGTRLSIL.

The J gene is TRBJ1-1, the V gene TRBV29-1; 7 bases map to TRBD1. The CDR3 covers 15 residues. With 6 bases clipped from V and 4 bases from J, the junction kept 14 bases outside the gene matches. CDR1 and CDR2 (germline): SQVTM, ANQGSEA. The CDR3 sequence is CSVLTGIERGTEAFF. DNA of the CDR3: TGCAGCGTATTGACAGGGATAGAACGTGGCACTGAAGCTTTCTTT.

The sample holds one count of this clone. This chain connects TRBV29-1 to TRBJ2-5, with 12 nucleotides matching TRBD2. This CDR3 has 13 residues. In germline, CDR1 is SQVTM, CDR2 ANQGSEA. The trim removed 5 bases at V and 4 bases at J, leaving 2 bases unmatched. The chain's CDR3 is CSVPGLAGETQYF. CDR3 DNA sequence: TGCAGCGTTCCGGGACTAGCGGGAGAGACCCAGTACTTC.

The J gene is TRBJ2-1, the V gene TRBV7-8; 13 bases line up with TRBD2. The J segment lost 4 bases and the V segment lost 7 bases, leaving 7 bases of the junction unmatched. CDR1 and CDR2 (germline): SGHVS, FQNEAQ. The CDR3 consists of 16 residues. CDR3 sequence reads: CASNPRTSGRYNEQFF. The CDR3 DNA is TGTGCCAGCAACCCCCGGACTAGCGGGAGATACAATGAGCAGTTCTTC.

The chain is built from TRBV5-4 and TRBJ1-6, with 8 positions matching TRBD1. The CDR3 covers 16 residues. Germline V gene data show CDR1 as SGHNT and CDR2 as YYREEE (reference sequence). V lost 2 bases, J lost 6 bases, and 7 bases stayed unmatched. The CDR3 coding sequence is TGTGCCAGCAGCTTTTTAGACAGGGGCGCTAATTCACCCCTCCACTTT. Its translation is CASSFLDRGANSPLHF. Based on the CDR3 plus reference TRBV5-4 and TRBJ1-6, the full variable domain is ETGVTQSPTHLIKTRGQQVTLRCSSQSGHNTVSWYQQALGQGPQFIFQYYREEENGRGNFPPRFSGLQFPNYSSELNVNALELDDSALYLCASSFLDRGANSPLHFGNGTRLTVT.

The chain has TRBV19 and TRBJ1-1, with D possibly being TRBD1 (5 bases). The germline CDR1 and CDR2 sequences are LNHDA and SQIVND (reference sequence). This CDR3 contains 17 residues. Trimming removed 8 bases at V and 0 bases at J, with 22 bases between. CDR3 sequence: CASYDRRGWVMNTEAFF. CDR3 coding DNA: TGTGCCAGTTATGACCGTCGGGGGTGGGTAATGAACACTGAAGCTTTCTTT.